This section outlines one TCR beta chain sequence together with its context. Germline lookup yields CDR1 SGHAT and CDR2 FQNNGV. The CDR3 runs to 17 residues. J was trimmed by 0 bases and V by 2 bases; bases with no gene match: 5. Those who participated ranged in age from about 18 to 89 years and resided in approximately 23 US areas. Each participant's cohort was designated according to participant-reported clinical history. This record belongs to a study of blood T cell repertoires in COVID-19. About the research overall: Researchers got acute and convalescent COVID-19 samples from the United States, Italy and Spain. Nucleic acid was either cDNA or gDNA, and it came from T cells, B-cell-depleted T cells, or PBMCs.

The method was immunoSEQ multiplex PCR; TCRdb's version includes in-frame clones alone and lacks a portion of them. This sample carries around 300,000 clones, less than 90% of them seen once, and the ten largest clones take 3%. This clonotype originated in a woman between 50 and 59 years old who had recovered from COVID-19. The genes are TRBV11-2 and TRBJ1-5; 9 bases agree with TRBD1. The sequenced sample consisted of PBMCs or T cells enriched from blood (not recorded which). The CDR3 reads CASSLTGTGHSNQPQHF. The CDR3 DNA is TGTGCCAGCAGCTTAACCGGGACAGGGCATAGCAATCAGCCCCAGCATTTT. The full variable domain, its missing parts supplied by reference TRBV11-2 and TRBJ1-5, is EAGVAQSPRYKIIEKRQSVAFWCNPISGHATLYWYQQILGQGPKLLIQFQNNGVVDDSQLPKDRFSAERLKGVDSTLKIQPAKLEDSAVYLCASSLTGTGHSNQPQHFGDGTRLSIL.